These 24 T cell receptor beta chains were sequenced from one sample in a study of T cell repertoires in cytomegalovirus infection. In TCRdb, the reads were re-called with MiXCR into one record per CDR3 protein. The sample records 290,000 or so distinct CDR3 sequences, roughly 26% being singletons. Sequenced input: PBMCs. The receptor set was obtained from a human donor in good health (CMV status not recorded). Some clones in this sample may be carry-over from other donors' samples.

This clonotype was picked up many times. The rearrangement joins TRBV5-4 to TRBJ2-1; 11 positions match TRBD2. CDR3 size: 15 residues. Trimming removed 4 bases from V and 5 bases from J; junction bases left unmatched: 5. Per the germline V gene, CDR1 is SGHNT and CDR2 is YYREEE (reference sequence). CDR3 amino acids: CASSPGTSGNNEQFF. CDR3 in DNA: TGTGCCAGCAGCCCCGGGACTAGCGGAAACAATGAGCAGTTCTTC.

In its sample, this clonotype was seen once. This sequence joins TRBV20-1 and TRBJ2-3; a weak D match, TRBD2 (5 bases). The CDR3 length is 13 residues. Trimming shortened V by 1 base and J by 7 bases, and 12 bases separated the two germline ends. Germline CDR1 DFQATT, CDR2 SNEGSKA (reference sequence). The CDR3 sequence: CSARVPSRNTQYF. CDR3 sequence (DNA): TGCAGTGCTAGAGTGCCTAGCAGAAATACGCAGTATTTT.

This clonotype showed up just a few times. The chain joins TRBV20-1 to TRBJ2-3, with 9 bases aligning to TRBD1. CDR1 is DFQATT, CDR2 SNEGSKA, per germline (reference sequence). There are 14 residues in the CDR3. V was clipped by 4 bases and J by 5 bases; unmatched bases: 7. The CDR3 DNA is TGCAGTGCTACCCGACAGGGGGTGGGAGATACGCAGTATTTT. Translating it yields CSATRQGVGDTQYF.

CDR3 nucleotides: TGTGCCAGTAGTACCTGGGGGAGCAATCAGCCCCAGCATTTT. Its translation: CASSTWGSNQPQHF. The chain couples TRBV19 to TRBJ1-5, with D perhaps matching TRBD1 (5 bases). From germline, CDR1 is LNHDA and CDR2 SQIVND (reference sequence). CDR3 length: 14 amino acids. The V and J ends lost 4 bases and 1 base respectively, with 8 bases between them.

This clonotype was detected a few times. This chain uses TRBV19 with TRBJ2-7; no definite D call. Trimming stripped 6 bases from V and 3 bases from J, with 9 bases between. CDR3 size: 12 residues. Germline CDR1 reads LNHDA; CDR2 reads SQIVND (reference sequence). The CDR3 is CASSNTNYEQYF. Here the CDR3 DNA reads TGTGCCAGTAGCAACACCAACTACGAGCAGTACTTC.

The rearrangement joins TRBV28 to TRBJ2-6; D not resolved. The CDR3 loop spans 15 amino acids. Germline V gene lookup returns CDR1 MDHEN and CDR2 SYDVKM. V was clipped by 5 bases and J by 4 bases, with 12 bases between them. CDR3 amino acids: CASSPPITGANVLTF. The CDR3 bases are TGTGCCAGCAGTCCCCCCATAACCGGGGCCAACGTCCTGACTTTC.

This rearrangement joins TRBV7-3 to TRBJ1-1; 8 bases match TRBD1. CDR3 length: 13 residues. Germline CDR1 SGHTA, CDR2 FQGTGA. J was trimmed by 3 bases and V by 8 bases; bases with no gene match: 5. CDR3: CASAGGRDTEAFF. The CDR3, as DNA: TGTGCCAGCGCAGGGGGCCGGGACACTGAAGCTTTCTTT.

V and J are TRBV20-1 and TRBJ2-1; the match to TRBD2 covers 9 bases. CDR3 length: 15 residues. Germline CDR1 reads DFQATT; CDR2 reads SNEGSKA (reference sequence). Germline trimming cut 7 bases from V and 3 bases from J; bases unmatched to any gene: 10. CDR3: CSGGGLARLYNEQFF. CDR3 DNA sequence: TGCAGTGGAGGGGGACTAGCTCGTCTCTACAATGAGCAGTTCTTC.

Regarding this clonotype: A much larger clonotype is one base distant, so this may be a read error. The chain is built from TRBV7-2 and TRBJ1-2; TRBD1 might be the D (5 bases). V was clipped by 6 bases and J by 7 bases, with 21 bases between them. The CDR3 is 15 amino acids. Germline CDR1 is SGHTA and CDR2 is FQGNSA. The CDR3 protein is CASRINRDRVCGYTF. CDR3 coding DNA: TGTGCCAGCAGGATTAACCGGGACCGAGTCTGTGGCTACACCTTC.

The chain combines TRBV6-2 or TRBV6-3 with TRBJ2-7, with TRBD1 matching 9 bases. The J segment lost 2 bases and the V segment lost 0 bases, leaving 8 bases of the junction unmatched. Germline V gives CDR1 MNHEY, CDR2 SVGEGT. The CDR3 contains 17 residues. Here the CDR3 DNA reads TGTGCCAGCAGTTACTCGAGCGCGGGACAGGGACCCTACGAGCAGTACTTC. Its protein product is CASSYSSAGQGPYEQYF.

This clonotype was seen at least ten times. The V and J genes are TRBV7-3 and TRBJ2-7; D unresolved. Germline assignment: CDR1 SGHTA and CDR2 FQGTGA. The CDR3 totals 13 residues. The germline V and J ends were trimmed by 0 bases and 5 bases, with 8 bases remaining between them. The CDR3, as DNA: TGTGCCAGCAGCTTAACGTACAACCACGAGCAGTACTTC. Translated, it gives CASSLTYNHEQYF.

This clonotype has just a few counts. This chain joins TRBV10-2 and TRBJ1-1; the D is unclear. Trimming shortened V by 4 bases and J by 5 bases, and 20 bases separated the two germline ends. The CDR3 spans 16 residues. Germline V lookup: CDR1 WSHSY, CDR2 SAAADI. This CDR3 reads CASSAEPGRGRTEAFF. CDR3 in DNA: TGCGCCAGCAGTGCAGAGCCGGGAAGAGGCAGGACTGAAGCTTTCTTT.

This clonotype was seen just once. V is TRBV2 and J is TRBJ2-1; D not resolved. With 2 bases removed from V and 5 bases from J, the gap between germline ends came to 1 base. The CDR3 is made up of 11 amino acids. Germline-derived CDR1 and CDR2 are SNHLY and FYNNEI. CDR3 coding DNA: TGTGCCAGCAGTGAACACAATGAGCAGTTCTTC. The encoded protein is CASSEHNEQFF.

Notes on this clonotype: It may be a read error: a sequence one base away is much more abundant. The V call is TRBV6-5, the J call TRBJ1-2, with 7 bases lining up with TRBD1. There are 15 residues in the CDR3. Germline V CDR1 and CDR2: MNHEY, SVGAGI. V trimming: 2 bases; J trimming: 8 bases; junction bases outside the gene matches: 11. The CDR3 loop reads CASSYPKGGASGYTF. The CDR3 coding sequence is TGTGCCAGCAGTTACCCGAAAGGGGGCGCATCGGGCTACACCTTC.

The rearrangement joins TRBV19 to TRBJ1-1; 10 positions match TRBD1. CDR3 length: 16 amino acids. Germline lookup yields CDR1 LNHDA and CDR2 SQIVND (reference sequence). With V trimmed by 6 bases and J by 5 bases, 12 bases remained unmatched. Written as DNA, the CDR3 is TGTGCCAGTAGCCCAACGGACAGGGGGAGAGGAACTGAAGCTTTCTTT. It is translated as CASSPTDRGRGTEAFF.

This clonotype has at least ten counts. This chain links TRBV7-2 with TRBJ1-5; D is undetermined. Trimming pared 3 bases from V and 1 base from J, leaving 10 bases between. The CDR3 spans 15 residues. Germline V gene sequence: CDR1 SGHTA, CDR2 FQGNSA. Here the CDR3 DNA reads TGTGCCAGCAGCTTTACAGTTACGAGCAATCAGCCCCAGCATTTT. Translating it yields CASSFTVTSNQPQHF.

This clonotype was observed a handful of times. This chain connects TRBV7-3 to TRBJ1-2; possible D gene TRBD1, 6 bases. Germline V gene sequence: CDR1 SGHTA, CDR2 FQGTGA. Trimming removed 2 bases at V and 2 bases at J, with 15 bases between. The CDR3 runs 16 residues. The CDR3 DNA follows: TGTGCCAGCAGCTTAGCTCCGGGACAACAAAACTATGGCTACACCTTC. It yields the protein CASSLAPGQQNYGYTF. Looking up the rest from reference TRBV7-3 and TRBJ1-2 gives the full variable domain: GAGVSQTPSNKVTEKGKYVELRCDPISGHTALYWYRQSLGQGPEFLIYFQGTGAADDSGLPNDRFFAVRPEGSVSTLKIQRTERGDSAVYLCASSLAPGQQNYGYTFGSGTRLTVV.

The chain employs TRBV7-3 and TRBJ2-2; tentative D call: TRBD2 (6 bases). The V end was cut by 0 bases, the J end by 5 bases, with 7 bases between. Germline CDR1 SGHTA, CDR2 FQGTGA. The CDR3 covers 14 residues. The CDR3 here is CASSLTGTTGELFF. CDR3 nucleotides: TGTGCCAGCAGCTTAACCGGGACTACCGGGGAGCTGTTTTTT.

The chain has TRBV29-1 and TRBJ1-1; 7 nucleotides match TRBD1. The CDR3 has 15 residues. V shed 5 bases, J shed 4 bases, and the junction held 13 bases outside the gene matches. The V gene's germline CDR1 is SQVTM and CDR2 ANQGSEA. The DNA of the CDR3 is TGCAGCGTTCCAGGGGAAAGGGGGCCGATCACTGAAGCTTTCTTT. Amino acid sequence: CSVPGERGPITEAFF.

V gene TRBV29-1 combines with J gene TRBJ2-1; D is perhaps TRBD2 (7 bases). The V gene's germline CDR1 is SQVTM and CDR2 ANQGSEA. Trimming removed 7 bases at V and 3 bases at J, with 16 bases between. This CDR3 contains 14 residues. The CDR3 loop reads CSARGGEVYNEQFF. The DNA of the CDR3 is TGCAGCGCCCGAGGGGGGGAGGTCTACAATGAGCAGTTCTTC.

In this sample, this clonotype turned up many times. The rearrangement links TRBV7-3 to TRBJ1-5; D possibly corresponds to TRBD1 (6 bases). CDR3 length: 13 residues. Germline CDR1 is SGHTA and CDR2 is FQGTGA. Trimming removed 4 bases from V and 3 bases from J, with 7 bases in between. DNA of the CDR3: TGTGCCAGCAGCTGGGGACACAATCAGCCCCAGCATTTT. Amino acids: CASSWGHNQPQHF.

This clonotype was seen repeatedly, ten times or more. The V and J genes are TRBV7-2 and TRBJ1-4, with D uncertain. CDR1 and CDR2 (germline): SGHTA, FQGNSA. The V and J ends lost 6 bases and 12 bases respectively, with 26 bases between them. The CDR3 has 16 residues. Here the CDR3 DNA reads TGTGCCAGCAGACAGCCCGGAGTCCAATCCCGAGGAGAACTGTTTTTT. Translating gives CASRQPGVQSRGELFF.

In this sample, this clonotype turned up many times. V is TRBV7-2 and J is TRBJ1-1; 9 bases map to TRBD1. CDR3 size: 14 residues. Germline loops: CDR1 SGHTA, CDR2 FQGNSA. V shed 5 bases, J shed 7 bases, and the junction held 8 bases outside the gene matches. The CDR3 bases are TGTGCCAGCAGCGCGGGACAGGGTGTAATTGAAGCTTTCTTT. Its protein is CASSAGQGVIEAFF. The entire variable domain, with the rest obtained from reference TRBV7-2 and TRBJ1-1, is as follows: GAGVSQSPSNKVTEKGKDVELRCDPISGHTALYWYRQSLGQGLEFLIYFQGNSAPDKSGLPSDRFSAERTGGSVSTLTIQRTQQEDSAVYLCASSAGQGVIEAFFGQGTRLTVV.

This clonotype was counted at least ten times. At one of its ends the junction is not consistent with the germline gene, which may arise from a read error. V and J are TRBV7-6 and TRBJ2-5, with 10 bases lining up with TRBD2. CDR3 size: 16 residues. In germline, CDR1 is SGHVS, CDR2 FNYEAQ. CDR3 DNA: TGTGCTAGCAGCCCCGCTAGCGGGAGAAATTGGGAGACCCAGTACTTC. It encodes CASSPASGRNWETQYF.